These T cell receptor beta chains were read from a single sample in a study of blood T cell repertoires in COVID-19. The method was immunoSEQ multiplex PCR; TCRdb's version includes in-frame clones alone and lacks a portion of them. Among about 200,000 clones listed, around four fifths were seen once. The specimen was peripheral blood. The origin of the receptors is a man between 60 and 75 years old with COVID-19, enrolled during active disease. CDR3s include the opening cysteine and the closing phenylalanine or tryptophan. The D gene is left open where the match is weak. The size entry is marked missing in some rows and otherwise reads once, few, many or a size class.

V	size	D	J	CDR3	DNA
TRBV2	NA	NA	TRBJ1-5	CASSEEGGNQPQHF	TGTGCCAGCAGTGAAGAGGGGGGCAATCAGCCCCAGCATTTT
TRBV18	few	NA	TRBJ2-7	CASKTGEGYEQYF	TGTGCCAGCAAGACAGGAGAAGGGTACGAGCAGTACTTC
TRBV7-3	NA	NA	TRBJ2-2	CASQKQGLLGELFF	TGTGCCAGTCAGAAGCAGGGCCTCTTAGGGGAGCTGTTTTTT
TRBV9	NA	TRBD1	TRBJ1-4	CASSPRTGTEKLFF	TGTGCCAGCAGCCCGAGGACAGGGACTGAAAAACTGTTTTTT
TRBV6-5	NA	NA	TRBJ1-2	CASSPDTFGYTF	TGTGCCAGCAGTCCTGACACCTTTGGCTACACCTTC
TRBV29-1	NA	NA	TRBJ1-1	CSGTGHLNTEAFF	TGCAGCGGAACCGGACACCTGAACACTGAAGCTTTCTTT
TRBV4-2	NA	TRBD1	TRBJ1-2	CASSQGAGGLYTF	TGTGCCAGCAGCCAAGGGGCAGGGGGCCTATACACCTTC
TRBV27	NA	NA	TRBJ2-1	CASTRDTATPSSYNEQFF	TGTGCCAGCACCCGGGACACAGCAACCCCTAGCTCCTACAATGAGCAGTTCTTC
TRBV4-1	once	TRBD2	TRBJ2-1	CASSQEIAGGPDEQFF	TGCGCCAGCAGCCAAGAGATCGCGGGAGGGCCGGATGAGCAGTTCTTC
TRBV27	NA	TRBD2	TRBJ2-2	CASTQGNPLAGGPAGELFF	TGTGCCAGCACTCAAGGCAACCCTCTAGCGGGAGGCCCCGCCGGGGAGCTGTTTTTT
TRBV24-1	NA	TRBD1	TRBJ1-5	CATSAGGTQPQHF	TGTGCCACCAGTGCAGGGGGCACTCAGCCCCAGCATTTT
TRBV6-1	NA	TRBD2	TRBJ2-1	CASSVNIAGAYNEQFF	TGTGCCAGCAGTGTTAATATAGCGGGAGCTTACAATGAGCAGTTCTTC
TRBV23-1	few	NA	TRBJ1-3	CASSQLYAGDAPGNTIYF	TGCGCCAGCAGTCAGCTATACGCAGGGGACGCTCCTGGAAACACCATATATTTT
TRBV6-2/TRBV6-3	NA	NA	TRBJ1-1	CASSATRGRGTEAFF	TGTGCCAGCAGCGCCACGCGGGGCCGGGGAACTGAAGCTTTCTTT
TRBV2	NA	TRBD1	TRBJ2-7	CASSPDRASYEQYF	TGTGCCAGCAGTCCCGACAGGGCCTCCTACGAGCAGTACTTC
TRBV14	few	TRBD1	TRBJ1-2	CASSHFWTGRDNYGYTF	TGTGCCAGCAGCCATTTTTGGACAGGGCGAGATAACTATGGCTACACCTTC
TRBV11-2	NA	NA	TRBJ2-6	CASSLDSLVFGGAGANVLTF	TGTGCCAGCAGCTTAGATTCTCTTGTGTTCGGGGGAGCTGGGGCCAACGTCCTGACTTTC
TRBV10-2	NA	NA	TRBJ1-1	CASSEGQMNTEAFF	TGCGCCAGCAGTGAGGGACAGATGAACACTGAAGCTTTCTTT
TRBV4-2	NA	TRBD1	TRBJ2-6	CASSPQGASGANVLTF	TGTGCCAGCAGCCCTCAGGGGGCCTCCGGGGCCAACGTCCTGACTTTC
TRBV6-1	NA	TRBD2	TRBJ2-7	CASSEMTSTSF	TGTGCCAGCAGTGAAATGACTAGCACCTCCTTC
TRBV7-9	NA	TRBD1	TRBJ1-5	CASSDRGSGNQPQHF	TGTGCCAGCAGCGACAGGGGAAGCGGCAATCAGCCCCAGCATTTT
TRBV10-1	once	NA	TRBJ1-5	CASSEAFDQPQHF	TGCGCCAGCAGTGAGGCGTTCGATCAGCCCCAGCATTTT
TRBV27	NA	NA	TRBJ1-1	CASSLRSRDWGNTEAFF	TGTGCCAGCAGTTTACGGTCCAGGGACTGGGGGAACACTGAAGCTTTCTTT
TRBV9	once	NA	TRBJ1-2	CASSVGGSPNYGYTF	TGTGCCAGCAGCGTAGGGGGCAGTCCTAACTATGGCTACACCTTC
TRBV2	NA	NA	TRBJ1-2	CASRKDGQWGYGYTF	TGTGCCAGCAGAAAAGATGGACAGTGGGGATATGGCTACACCTTC
TRBV9	few	NA	TRBJ2-3	CASSVVGRATRDTQYF	TGTGCCAGCAGCGTAGTAGGCAGGGCTACGAGGGATACGCAGTATTTT
TRBV20-1	few	NA	TRBJ1-1	CSAPGGTEAFF	TGCAGTGCCCCCGGAGGTACTGAAGCTTTCTTT
TRBV28	NA	TRBD1	TRBJ2-3	CASSLSPHRGDLTDTQYF	TGTGCCAGCAGTTTATCACCTCACAGGGGCGACCTCACAGATACGCAGTATTTT
TRBV19	once	NA	TRBJ1-5	CASSVASGNQPQHF	TGTGCCAGTAGTGTAGCGTCCGGCAATCAGCCCCAGCATTTT
TRBV6-5	NA	TRBD1	TRBJ2-2	CASSKDREVPGELFF	TGTGCCAGCAGCAAGGACAGGGAAGTTCCCGGGGAGCTGTTTTTT
TRBV13	NA	NA	TRBJ1-5	CASSQQGNQPQHF	TGTGCCAGCAGCCAACAGGGAAACCAGCCCCAGCATTTT
TRBV7-2	NA	TRBD1	TRBJ2-7	CASSTWTGYEQYF	TGTGCCAGCAGCACTTGGACAGGATACGAGCAGTACTTC
TRBV19	NA	NA	TRBJ1-6	CASSMTGVANSPLHF	TGTGCCAGTAGTATGACAGGAGTCGCGAATTCACCCCTCCACTTT
TRBV18	NA	NA	TRBJ1-4	CASSGLSREEKLFF	TGTGCCAGCTCAGGCCTGAGCAGGGAAGAAAAACTGTTTTTT
TRBV6-5	NA	TRBD1	TRBJ1-6	CASSDLDRGNSPLHF	TGTGCCAGCAGCGACTTGGACAGGGGTAATTCACCCCTCCACTTT
TRBV12-3/TRBV12-4	few	TRBD1	TRBJ2-5	CASSTGERETQYF	TGTGCCAGCAGCACAGGGGAAAGGGAGACCCAGTACTTC
TRBV16	NA	TRBD2	TRBJ2-3	CASSQVGSGSGTDTQYF	TGTGCCAGCAGCCAAGTTGGTAGCGGGAGTGGTACAGATACGCAGTATTTT
TRBV5-4	once	TRBD2	TRBJ2-5	CASSSLAGEGETQYF	TGTGCCAGCAGCTCCCTAGCGGGAGAAGGGGAGACCCAGTACTTC
TRBV19	NA	NA	TRBJ2-3	CASRRLDRDTQYF	TGTGCCAGTAGGAGACTGGACAGAGATACGCAGTATTTT
TRBV4-1	NA	TRBD2	TRBJ2-1	CASSQEVAGYNEQFF	TGCGCCAGCAGCCAAGAGGTAGCGGGATACAATGAGCAGTTCTTC
TRBV2	NA	NA	TRBJ1-1	CASSVRDWPEAFF	TGTGCCAGCAGTGTCCGCGACTGGCCTGAAGCTTTCTTT
TRBV7-6	NA	TRBD1	TRBJ1-3	CASSGTGPSGNTIYF	TGTGCCAGCAGTGGGACAGGGCCCTCTGGAAACACCATATATTTT
TRBV5-1	NA	NA	TRBJ1-4	CASSLGRASEKLFF	TGCGCCAGCAGCTTGGGGAGGGCGAGTGAAAAACTGTTTTTT
TRBV6-1	NA	TRBD1	TRBJ1-1	CASSESRGLGTEAFF	TGTGCCAGCAGTGAATCGAGGGGGCTGGGCACTGAAGCTTTCTTT
TRBV6-5	NA	TRBD1	TRBJ1-2	CASSYGLGQGGYGYTF	TGTGCCAGCAGTTACGGGCTTGGACAGGGGGGCTATGGCTACACCTTC